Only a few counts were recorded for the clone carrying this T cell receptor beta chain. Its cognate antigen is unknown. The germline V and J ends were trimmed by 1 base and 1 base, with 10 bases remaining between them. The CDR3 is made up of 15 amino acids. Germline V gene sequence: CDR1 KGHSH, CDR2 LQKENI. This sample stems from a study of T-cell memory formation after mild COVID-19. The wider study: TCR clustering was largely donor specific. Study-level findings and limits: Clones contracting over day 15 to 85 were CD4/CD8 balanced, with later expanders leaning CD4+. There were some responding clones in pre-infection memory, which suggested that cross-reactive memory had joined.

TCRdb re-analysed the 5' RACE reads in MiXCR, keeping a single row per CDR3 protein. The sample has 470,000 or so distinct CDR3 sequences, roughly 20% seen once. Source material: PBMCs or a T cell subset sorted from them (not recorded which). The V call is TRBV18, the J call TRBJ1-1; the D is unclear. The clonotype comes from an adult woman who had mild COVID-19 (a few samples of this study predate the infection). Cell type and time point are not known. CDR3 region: CASSPRRGRNTEAFF. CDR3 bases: TGTGCCAGCTCACCACGGAGAGGCCGGAACACTGAAGCTTTCTTT.